Sequencing of this T cell receptor (beta chain) was carried out in a study of OX40 agonist ivuxolimab in advanced cancers. At the level of the whole study: Ivuxolimab was an agonistic, fully human IgG2 monoclonal antibody directed against OX40 (CD134), a costimulatory receptor. Partial responses occurred in three dose-escalation patients: two with cutaneous melanoma and one with hepatocellular carcinoma. Peripheral TCRbeta sequencing was intended to test whether TCR sequence diversity was altered and clonal T-cell expansion was caused by ivuxolimab. The paper reports the monotherapy dose-escalation portion (N of about 54 patients) of the phase I ivuxolimab trial. Of the approximately 50 dose-escalation patients, hepatocellular carcinoma was present in approximately 20, melanoma in approximately 15, renal cell carcinoma in 9 and head and neck cancer in 9. In the dose-escalation cohort, approximately 82% of patients were male, and the mean age was approximately 60 years, with a range of roughly 23 to 85. Prior anti-PD-1, anti-PD-L1 or anti-CTLA-4 therapy was permitted, and 35% to 40% of dose-escalation patients had received checkpoint inhibitors. Intravenous ivuxolimab was administered to patients every 2 weeks at six dose levels: 0.01, 0.1, 0.3, 1.5, 3 and 10 mg/kg. Summary of the overall study and its limitations: At doses of 0.1 to 3.0 mg/kg, clonal expansion of both CD4+ and CD8+ T cells in blood was seen between baseline and week 6. Low levels of normalized T-cell clonal expansion were also shown by some nonresponding patients. The antigen specificity of the peripheral T cells that underwent clonal expansion was not determined. In partial responders in the 0.1-3.0 mg/kg groups, normalized peripheral clonal expansion was found to be among the lowest, especially among CD8+ T cells. On average, CD8+ T cells showed more expanded clones than CD4+ T cells after ivuxolimab.

As for this clone: The antigen it recognizes is unknown. Within one base of it there is no much larger clone, and no base qualities were kept.

Patients with a history of autoimmune disease or receiving systemic immunosuppression were excluded from the trial. Peripheral blood for TCR sequencing was collected from all dose cohorts at baseline, on cycle 4 day 1, and on cycle 7 day 1. The samples were taken from a phase I, first-in-human, multicenter, open-label dose-escalation trial of ivuxolimab. Adults with locally advanced or metastatic melanoma, renal cell carcinoma, hepatocellular carcinoma or head and neck squamous cell carcinoma were enrolled in the trial. Before TCR sequencing, CD4+ T cells and CD8+ T cells were sorted from peripheral blood as separate populations. The cysteine opens and the phenylalanine closes a CDR3 of 13 amino acids. Only the CDR3 DNA is retained, 39 bases long and in frame from the first base. Looking up the germline V gene yields CDR1 MNHNS and CDR2 SASEGT. V and J lose 7 bases and 0 bases, and a span of 9 bases separates them.

Genomic DNA was extracted from sorted cells for sequencing of the TCRbeta CDR3 region. The immunoSEQ Assay was used to sequence the TCRbeta CDR3 regions. TCRdb stores this immuneACCESS table with in-frame sequences only. Part of the clones is absent; in the studies checked, under half of the shortfall reflects unresolved V genes, and no reason is known for the rest. For this sample the table gives tens of thousands of clones, of which more than 75% were detected only once. Roughly 0.3% of the sample is in the top ten clones. The input for sequencing was CD4+ or CD8+ T cells sorted from blood, taken in a trial of the OX40 agonist ivuxolimab. The TCR sequence derives from an adult with an advanced solid tumor such as melanoma, head and neck, liver or kidney cancer. Here the chain combines TRBV6-1 and TRBJ2-5, with no reliable assignment of the D segment. The sequenced DNA: TGTGCCAGCAATCGACGCTACCAAGAGACCCAGTACTTC. Its translation reads: CASNRRYQETQYF.